Below, 11 T cell receptor beta chains from the same sample are listed, as sequenced in a study of T cell responses to AZD1222 COVID-19 vaccine. Sequencing used immunoSEQ multiplex PCR; TCRdb keeps in-frame clones, though not all of them. The sample yields 75,000 to 95,000 clones, around 93% seen once. The material was peripheral blood, obtained 28 days after the second AZD1222 dose. The source is an adult who received the AZD1222 COVID-19 vaccine.

This chain connects TRBV7-8 to TRBJ2-2; 8 nucleotides line up with TRBD2. The CDR3 runs to 17 residues. Germline V CDR1 and CDR2: SGHVS, FQNEAQ. Trimming cost V 4 bases and J 1 base; bases outside gene matches: 8. As DNA, the CDR3 is TGTGCCAGCAGCTCTCGGGGAACTAGCGGGAACACCGGGGAGCTGTTTTTT. Its protein product is CASSSRGTSGNTGELFF. Full variable domain (rest looked up from reference TRBV7-8 and TRBJ2-2): GAGVSQSPRYKVAKRGQDVALRCDPISGHVSLFWYQQALGQGPEFLTYFQNEAQLDKSGLPSDRFFAERPEGSVSTLKIQRTQQEDSAVYLCASSSRGTSGNTGELFFGEGSRLTVL.

This clone was recorded only once. The V and J genes are TRBV6-1 and TRBJ1-1; D is unclear. Trimming removed 3 bases from V and 2 bases from J, with 25 bases in between. Germline V gives CDR1 MNHNS, CDR2 SASEGT. The CDR3 has 19 amino acids. CDR3 nucleotides: TGTGCCAGCAGTGAGGCCGGGTCATTTGGTAGGTGGAAAAACACTGAAGCTTTCTTT. Its translation is CASSEAGSFGRWKNTEAFF.

The rearrangement joins TRBV19 to TRBJ2-1, with TRBD2 identical over 8 bases. V lost 3 bases and J lost 2; bases outside the gene matches: 15. The CDR3 loop spans 19 amino acids. The germline V gene encodes CDR1 LNHDA and CDR2 SQIVND (reference sequence). The CDR3 spells CASSMTGRGTSSPYNEQFF. Written as DNA, the CDR3 is TGTGCCAGTAGTATGACGGGGAGGGGGACTAGTAGCCCCTACAATGAGCAGTTCTTC.

This rearrangement joins TRBV11-2 to TRBJ2-7; 12 bases agree with TRBD1. Germline V lookup: CDR1 SGHAT, CDR2 FQNNGV. This CDR3 is 14 amino acids long. J was trimmed by 4 bases and V by 3 bases; bases with no gene match: 1. CDR3 bases: TGTGCCAGCAGCTTGGGACAGGGGGCGTACGAGCAGTACTTC. The encoded protein is CASSLGQGAYEQYF.

The gene calls are TRBV7-2 and TRBJ2-3; D possibly corresponds to TRBD2 (5 bases). The CDR3 has 15 amino acids. The germline V and J ends were trimmed by 6 bases and 3 bases, with 16 bases remaining between them. Germline CDR1 and CDR2: SGHTA and FQGNSA. CDR3 bases: TGTGCCAGCAGTCCGCGGGCAGTCCTAACAGATACGCAGTATTTT. Translating gives CASSPRAVLTDTQYF. Supplemented by reference TRBV7-2 and TRBJ2-3, the full variable domain reads GAGVSQSPSNKVTEKGKDVELRCDPISGHTALYWYRQSLGQGLEFLIYFQGNSAPDKSGLPSDRFSAERTGGSVSTLTIQRTQQEDSAVYLCASSPRAVLTDTQYFGPGTRLTVL.

The V call is TRBV4-2, the J call TRBJ2-5; D is uncertain. This CDR3 is 15 amino acids long. V was trimmed by 2 bases and J by 0 bases, leaving 10 bases between them. CDR1 is LGHNA and CDR2 is YNFKEQ in the germline V gene. The DNA of the CDR3 is TGTGCCAGCAGCCAAAGGCACCTTTACCAAGAGACCCAGTACTTC. Its translation: CASSQRHLYQETQYF.

V and J are TRBV3-1 (or the pseudogene TRBV3-2) and TRBJ2-1, with unresolved D. Between the trimmed V and J ends, which lost 0 bases and 2 bases, there was a span of 8 bases. In germline, CDR1 is LGHDT, CDR2 YNNKEL (reference sequence). The CDR3 covers 15 residues. The CDR3 is CASSQELLTYNEQFF. CDR3 in DNA: TGTGCCAGCAGCCAAGAGCTATTAACCTACAATGAGCAGTTCTTC.

Only one count was recorded for this clone. DNA of the CDR3: TGTGCCAGCAGCCCCCGCGACAGGACCGTCTACGAGCAGTACTTC. Translated, it gives CASSPRDRTVYEQYF. J is TRBJ2-7 and V is TRBV5-6; D possibly corresponds to TRBD1 (6 bases). V lost 4 bases to trimming and J lost 3 bases, with 17 bases between them. Germline lookup yields CDR1 SGHDT and CDR2 YYEEEE. This CDR3 is 15 amino acids long.

V is TRBV6-5 and J is TRBJ1-1, with D perhaps matching TRBD1 (5 bases). Germline assignment: CDR1 MNHEY and CDR2 SVGAGI. The CDR3 is made up of 14 amino acids. With 8 bases removed from V and 0 bases from J, the gap between germline ends came to 13 bases. CDR3 residues: CASVSGPMNTEAFF. CDR3 in DNA: TGTGCCAGCGTGTCGGGACCTATGAACACTGAAGCTTTCTTT.

CDR3 loop: CASSLGFGEKLFF. DNA of the CDR3: TGTGCCAGCAGCTTAGGGTTCGGCGAAAAACTGTTTTTT. This chain joins TRBV7-3 and TRBJ1-4, with D unclear. The germline V gene has CDR1 SGHTA and CDR2 FQGTGA. V lost 2 bases, J lost 8 bases, and 9 bases lay in between. This CDR3 spans 13 amino acids.

The rearrangement joins TRBV7-8 to TRBJ2-3, with D possibly being TRBD1 (5 bases). V lost 4 bases to trimming and J lost 4 bases, with 15 bases between them. The germline V gene encodes CDR1 SGHVS and CDR2 FQNEAQ. The CDR3 runs 15 residues. This CDR3 is CASSWVAGLADTQYF. CDR3 DNA sequence: TGTGCCAGCAGCTGGGTGGCAGGGTTAGCAGATACGCAGTATTTT.